The source of this T cell receptor (beta chain) is a study of T cell changes during pregnancy in multiple sclerosis. V gave up 3 bases and J gave up 5 bases, with 10 bases separating them. The CDR3 extends over 13 amino acids. Germline V gene sequence: CDR1 SGHVS, CDR2 FQNEAQ. Repertoires were generated with immunoSEQ multiplex PCR, while TCRdb's copy carries only in-frame clones and drops some. The sample holds over 100,000 clones, roughly 92% seen once. This receptor was obtained from a female donor with multiple sclerosis, enrolled in a pregnancy study. The sample consisted of peripheral blood, taken in the third trimester of pregnancy. This chain links TRBV7-8 with TRBJ2-5; D might be TRBD2 (5 bases). This CDR3 reads CASSFSGEETQYF. The CDR3 DNA is TGTGCCAGCAGCTTTAGTGGGGAGGAGACCCAGTACTTC. The full variable domain, its missing parts supplied by reference TRBV7-8 and TRBJ2-5, is GAGVSQSPRYKVAKRGQDVALRCDPISGHVSLFWYQQALGQGPEFLTYFQNEAQLDKSGLPSDRFFAERPEGSVSTLKIQRTQQEDSAVYLCASSFSGEETQYFGPGTRLLVL.